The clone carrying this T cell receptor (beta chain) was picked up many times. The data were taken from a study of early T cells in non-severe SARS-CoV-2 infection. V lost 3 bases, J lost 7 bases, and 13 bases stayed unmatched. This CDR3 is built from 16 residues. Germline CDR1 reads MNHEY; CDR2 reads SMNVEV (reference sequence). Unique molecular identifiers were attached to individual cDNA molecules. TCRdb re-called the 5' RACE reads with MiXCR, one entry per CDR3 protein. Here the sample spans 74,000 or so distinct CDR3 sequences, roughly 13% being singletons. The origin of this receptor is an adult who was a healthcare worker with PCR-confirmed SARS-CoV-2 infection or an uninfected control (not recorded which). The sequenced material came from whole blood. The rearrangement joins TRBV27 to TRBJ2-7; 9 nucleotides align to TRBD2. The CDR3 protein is CASSLFSSGMAREQYF. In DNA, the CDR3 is TGTGCCAGCAGTTTGTTTTCTAGCGGGATGGCAAGGGAGCAGTACTTC.